Each of the 22 T cell receptor beta chains below was sequenced from the same sample in a study of blood T cell repertoires in COVID-19. Profiling relied on immunoSEQ multiplex PCR, and the TCRdb table lists in-frame clones only, not all of them. The sample lists 85,000 to 120,000 clones, 80% to 95% seen once, with roughly 2.1% in the top ten. Sample: peripheral blood. The receptor source for this set is a woman aged 45-65 years with COVID-19, enrolled during active disease.

The CDR3 nucleotides are TGTGCCAGCAGCCAATCTACAGGGGACACTGAAGCTTTCTTT. Protein product: CASSQSTGDTEAFF. The chain links TRBV3-1 (or the pseudogene TRBV3-2) to TRBJ1-1; TRBD1 matches at 7 bases. Germline-derived CDR1 and CDR2 are LGHDT and YNNKEL (reference sequence). The CDR3 extends over 14 amino acids. Trimming at V came to 2 bases and at J to 3 bases, leaving 3 bases not matched to a gene.

The chain carries TRBV4-3 and TRBJ1-2; 7 bases match TRBD1. CDR1 is LGHNA and CDR2 is YSLEER in the germline V gene. The CDR3 is 13 amino acids. Unmatched junction bases numbered 2, after V lost 3 bases and J lost 4 bases. The CDR3 region is CASSHDRAYGYTF. In nucleotides, the CDR3 is TGCGCCAGCAGCCATGACAGGGCCTATGGCTACACCTTC.

This clone was observed a few times. V and J are TRBV5-5 and TRBJ1-2, with 11 bases aligning to TRBD1. V lost 2 bases and J lost 10; bases outside the gene matches: 10. Germline assignment: CDR1 SGHKS and CDR2 YYEKEE (reference sequence). The CDR3 totals 15 residues. DNA of the CDR3: TGTGCCAGCAGCTTAGTGTCCGGGACAGGGGGTTTCTACACCTTC. Protein product: CASSLVSGTGGFYTF.

CDR3 coding DNA: TGTGCCAGTAGATCAGGGGTGACCCTCCACTTT. This translates into CASRSGVTLHF. The gene calls are TRBV12-3 or TRBV12-4 and TRBJ1-6; perhaps TRBD1 as D (6 bases). Trimming left V 9 bases short and J 14 bases short, with 14 bases between. The CDR3 has 11 amino acids.

In this sample, this clone turned up once. J is TRBJ1-2 and V is TRBV19; TRBD1 might be the D (6 bases). This CDR3 has 12 amino acids. Trimming cost V 5 bases and J 7 bases, with 11 bases left between them. Germline V gene data show CDR1 as LNHDA and CDR2 as SQIVND (reference sequence). In DNA, the CDR3 is TGTGCCAGTAGTGACCGGACAGCTGGCTACACCTTC. This translates into CASSDRTAGYTF.

This sequence joins TRBV5-5 and TRBJ1-1; 8 positions match TRBD1. The CDR3 is 14 residues long. After removal of 6 bases from V and 5 bases from J, the junction contained 9 bases not matched to a gene. The germline gives CDR1 SGHKS, CDR2 YYEKEE (reference sequence). Written as DNA, the CDR3 is TGTGCCAGCACCTTTCAGGGGGCGAGAACTGAAGCTTTCTTT. This codes for CASTFQGARTEAFF.

In DNA, the CDR3 is TGTGCCTGGAGTGTACGGGCAGGGGCTAAAGGAGGGGCCAACGTCCTGACTTTC. The encoded protein is CAWSVRAGAKGGANVLTF. The rearrangement joins TRBV30 to TRBJ2-6; possible D gene TRBD1, 6 bases. This CDR3 region has 18 residues. From germline, CDR1 is GTSNPN and CDR2 SVGIG (reference sequence). Trimming took 0 bases from V and 4 from J, leaving 19 bases between them.

J is TRBJ2-7 and V is TRBV9; 8 nucleotides line up with TRBD1. Germline assignment: CDR1 SGDLS and CDR2 YYNGEE. V lost 3 bases, J lost 1 base, and 6 bases stayed unmatched. The CDR3 extends over 15 amino acids. CDR3 sequence (DNA): TGTGCCAGCAGCGCTAGGACAGGGCCTTCCTACGAGCAGTACTTC. It codes for CASSARTGPSYEQYF.

The rearrangement joins TRBV5-5 to TRBJ2-1, with 8 positions matching TRBD2. Trimming took 3 bases from V and 2 from J; bases not matched to a gene: 7. Germline assignment: CDR1 SGHKS and CDR2 YYEKEE (reference sequence). CDR3 length equals 16 residues. The DNA of the CDR3 is TGTGCCAGCAGCTCAGAGCGGGGGCTACCCTACAATGAGCAGTTCTTC. Translation: CASSSERGLPYNEQFF.

V usage is TRBV19 and J usage is TRBJ2-3; 7 nucleotides align to TRBD1. Per germline, CDR1 LNHDA and CDR2 SQIVND (reference sequence). V trimming: 5 bases; J trimming: 8 bases; junction bases outside the gene matches: 10. The CDR3 runs 14 residues. As DNA, the CDR3 is TGTGCCAGTAGTCCCGACAGGGCCGGAGGTACGCAGTATTTT. This encodes CASSPDRAGGTQYF.

J is TRBJ2-3 and V is TRBV14, with D maybe TRBD2 (5 bases). V was cut by 1 base and J by 1 base, with 9 bases left in between. This CDR3 comprises 15 residues. Germline V lookup: CDR1 SGHDN, CDR2 FVKESK. The CDR3 here is CASSQVGLRTDTQYF. The CDR3 DNA is TGTGCCAGCAGCCAAGTAGGACTTCGCACAGATACGCAGTATTTT.

The chain couples TRBV7-6 to TRBJ2-3; 9 bases map to TRBD2. V was clipped by 4 bases and J by 2 bases; unmatched bases: 10. This CDR3 has 17 residues. Germline assignment: CDR1 SGHVS and CDR2 FNYEAQ. The CDR3 loop is CASSSQWGGGATDTQYF. As DNA, the CDR3 is TGTGCCAGCAGCTCCCAGTGGGGCGGGGGGGCCACAGATACGCAGTATTTT.

Here the CDR3 reads CSVAEGGTDTQYF. CDR3 in DNA: TGCAGCGTTGCAGAGGGGGGGACAGATACGCAGTATTTT. V usage is TRBV29-1 and J usage is TRBJ2-3; possible D gene TRBD2, 7 bases. The CDR3 consists of 13 residues. The germline V and J ends were trimmed by 4 bases and 3 bases, with 11 bases remaining between them. The germline V gene has CDR1 SQVTM and CDR2 ANQGSEA.

The chain couples TRBV3-1 (or the pseudogene TRBV3-2) to TRBJ1-1; no firm D call. Trimming removed 4 bases from V and 10 bases from J, with 16 bases in between. In germline, CDR1 is LGHDT, CDR2 YNNKEL (reference sequence). The CDR3 runs 13 residues. This chain's CDR3 is CASSRLEGVGAFF. In DNA form, the CDR3 reads TGTGCCAGCAGCCGCCTGGAGGGAGTGGGAGCTTTCTTT.

The chain is built from TRBV11-3 and TRBJ2-3; TRBD2 matches 9 bases. Germline-derived CDR1 and CDR2 are SGHNT and YENEEA. There are 16 residues in the CDR3. The J segment lost 6 bases and the V segment lost 4 bases, leaving 11 bases of the junction unmatched. The DNA for the CDR3 is TGTGCCAGCAGCTCACGCGGCGGGCTAGCGGGGGATACGCAGTATTTT. Its protein is CASSSRGGLAGDTQYF.

The rearrangement uses TRBV6-2 or TRBV6-3 and TRBJ2-3, with TRBD2 as a possible D gene (6 bases). CDR3 length: 14 residues. Per the germline V gene, CDR1 is MNHEY and CDR2 is SVGEGT. V shed 5 bases and J shed 6 bases, with 15 bases lying between them. This chain's CDR3 is CASSRGLGGDTQYF. For the CDR3, the DNA is TGTGCCAGCAGTAGGGGCCTCGGAGGGGATACGCAGTATTTT.

This chain links TRBV19 with TRBJ2-1; no reliable D call. Trimming removed 3 bases from V and 2 bases from J, with 5 bases in between. The CDR3 runs to 13 residues. Germline loops: CDR1 LNHDA, CDR2 SQIVND (reference sequence). CDR3 region: CASSISAYNEQFF. The CDR3 DNA reads TGTGCCAGTAGTATTTCGGCCTACAATGAGCAGTTCTTC.

The V gene is TRBV9, the J gene TRBJ1-6; a possible D gene is TRBD1 (6 bases). Germline V CDR1 and CDR2: SGDLS, YYNGEE. The CDR3 has 14 residues. Between the trimmed V and J ends, which lost 2 bases and 10 bases, there was a span of 13 bases. The CDR3 DNA follows: TGTGCCAGCAGCGTCGGGGTAGGGGGATCACCCCTCCACTTT. It yields the protein CASSVGVGGSPLHF.

The chain combines TRBV28 with TRBJ2-2, with 9 bases aligning to TRBD2. The junction had 11 bases not matched to a gene; V was cut back by 11 bases and J by 4 bases. Per germline, CDR1 MDHEN and CDR2 SYDVKM. There are 15 residues in the CDR3. The CDR3 region is CAVETSGRATGELFF. As DNA, the CDR3 is TGTGCCGTCGAGACTAGCGGCAGGGCCACCGGGGAGCTGTTTTTT.

This rearrangement joins TRBV19 to TRBJ1-6; D remains unclear. Trimming removed 3 bases from V and 8 bases from J, with 14 bases in between. Germline V gene lookup returns CDR1 LNHDA and CDR2 SQIVND (reference sequence). The CDR3 sequence is 15 residues long. CDR3 sequence: CASSIQVVSDSPLHF. The CDR3 DNA reads as TGTGCCAGTAGTATCCAGGTCGTTAGTGATTCACCCCTCCACTTT.

The rearrangement links TRBV24-1 to TRBJ2-3, with a possible D match to TRBD2 (7 bases). Germline CDR1 is KGHDR and CDR2 is SFDVKD. The CDR3 runs 18 residues. Trimming took 0 bases from V and 2 from J, leaving 17 bases between them. The CDR3 region has the DNA TGTGCCACCAGTGATTTGCCAGTGGCGGGGGCTCTCACAGATACGCAGTATTTT. Its protein is CATSDLPVAGALTDTQYF.

The CDR3 coding sequence is TGTGCCAGCAGCGTGGGACAGGGCCCGAACACTGAAGCTTTCTTT. Protein product: CASSVGQGPNTEAFF. J is TRBJ1-1 and V is TRBV9; 9 positions match TRBD1. V was pared by 2 bases and J by 1 base, with 3 bases of the junction left unmatched. CDR1 SGDLS and CDR2 YYNGEE come from the germline V gene. This CDR3 spans 15 amino acids.